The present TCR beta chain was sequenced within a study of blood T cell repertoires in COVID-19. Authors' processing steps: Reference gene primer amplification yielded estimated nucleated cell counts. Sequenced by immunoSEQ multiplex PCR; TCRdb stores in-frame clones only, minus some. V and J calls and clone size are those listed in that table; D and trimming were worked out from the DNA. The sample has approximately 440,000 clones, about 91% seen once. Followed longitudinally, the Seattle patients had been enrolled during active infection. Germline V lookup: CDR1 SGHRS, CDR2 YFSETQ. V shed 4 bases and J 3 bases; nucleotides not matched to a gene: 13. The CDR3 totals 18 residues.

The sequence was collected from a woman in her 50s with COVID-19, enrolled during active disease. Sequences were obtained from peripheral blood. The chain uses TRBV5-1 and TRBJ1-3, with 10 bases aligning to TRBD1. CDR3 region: CASSTGVGQGVGGNTIYF. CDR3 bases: TGCGCCAGCAGCACCGGAGTCGGACAGGGGGTGGGTGGAAACACCATATATTTT.